This T cell receptor (beta chain) was captured in a study of CD8 T cells in ankylosing spondylitis. Study outcomes and limitations: Earlier authors reported some of these motif variants in reactive arthritis synovial fluid and blood. Ankylosing spondylitis blood appeared to be characterized by a TCR beta motif of eight or nine highly homologous variants.

TCRdb ran MiXCR on the 5' RACE reads and lists one entry per CDR3 protein. The sample lists fewer than 550,000 distinct CDR3 sequences, roughly 5.3% seen once, with approximately 4% in the top ten. The CDR3 sequence is 14 residues long. Germline-derived CDR1 and CDR2 are MNHNS and SASEGT. V lost 5 bases, J lost 5 bases, and 8 bases stayed unmatched. Many counts were recorded for this clonotype. The target antigen is unknown. The receptor was derived from a male donor with ankylosing spondylitis. This rearrangement joins TRBV6-1 to TRBJ2-7; 8 bases agree with TRBD1. Sequencing was done on a sample of blood, either unsorted or a sorted T cell fraction (not recorded which). CDR3 sequence (DNA): TGTGCCAGCAGTCCTTGGACAGGGAAGCACGAGCAGTACTTC. It yields the protein CASSPWTGKHEQYF.